This is a list of T cell receptor beta chains from one sample in a study of blood T cell repertoires in COVID-19. Data came from immunoSEQ multiplex PCR; TCRdb stores just in-frame clones and leaves some out. This sample carries some 310,000 clones, about 90% of them seen once, and the ten largest clones take 1%. Material: peripheral blood. The receptors derive from a woman aged 40 to 50 with COVID-19, enrolled during active disease. Each CDR3 is given with its conserved first and last residue. The D gene is left open where the match is weak. Some rows have no size entry. The others give once, few or many, or a class for an expanded clone.

size	V	J	D	DNA	CDR3
NA	TRBV3-1/TRBV3-2	TRBJ1-2	NA	TGTGCCAGCGGGAATAGGGCGCGGGACTATGGCTACACCTTC	CASGNRARDYGYTF
NA	TRBV7-8	TRBJ2-5	NA	TGTGCCAGCAGCTCCTGGCGGGGTATGGCCCAAGAGACCCAGTACTTC	CASSSWRGMAQETQYF
NA	TRBV7-2	TRBJ2-7	NA	TGTGCCAGCAGCTTTCCCCGGGGGACCCGATCCGTGAGGGAGCAGTACTTC	CASSFPRGTRSVREQYF
NA	TRBV10-3	TRBJ2-7	TRBD1	TGTGCCATCATCATCTCAGGGACCACAGGGGAATACGAGCAGTACTTC	CAIIISGTTGEYEQYF
NA	TRBV7-8	TRBJ1-2	NA	TGTGCCAGCAGCCGGGAGGCCAACTATGGCTACACCTTC	CASSREANYGYTF
NA	TRBV7-2	TRBJ2-1	NA	TGTGCCAGCAGCTCTGGGGCTAGACGAATTTACAATGAGCAGTTCTTC	CASSSGARRIYNEQFF
NA	TRBV3-1/TRBV3-2	TRBJ1-1	TRBD1	TGTGCCAGCAGCCATTTCTTGCTCCAGGGGGCTTCAAAAGCTTTCTTT	CASSHFLLQGASKAFF
NA	TRBV14	TRBJ1-2	NA	TGTGCCAGCAGCCGCGCCTCGACAGGCCCAAACTATGGCTACACCTTC	CASSRASTGPNYGYTF
once	TRBV2	TRBJ1-5	TRBD1	TGTGCCAGCCGAACAGGACAGGGGGGTCGGCCCCAGCATTTT	CASRTGQGGRPQHF
once	TRBV12-3/TRBV12-4	TRBJ1-6	NA	TGTGCCAGCAGTTTAATAACCCTCCACTTT	CASSLITLHF
few	TRBV29-1	TRBJ2-7	TRBD1	TGCAGCGTATGGACAGGGGGATACTACGAGCAGTACTTC	CSVWTGGYYEQYF
NA	TRBV12-3/TRBV12-4	TRBJ2-7	NA	TGTGCCAGCAGTTTAGCGCGTCGGGACTTGTTATTCTTC	CASSLARRDLLFF
NA	TRBV5-1	TRBJ2-6	NA	TGCGCCAGCAGCTTGGCTACCTTCTCTGGGGCCAACGTCCTGACTTTC	CASSLATFSGANVLTF
NA	TRBV9	TRBJ2-5	TRBD2	TGTGCCAGCAGCACCAATCAGCGGGGGACCCAAGAGACCCAGTACTTC	CASSTNQRGTQETQYF
NA	TRBV6-5	TRBJ2-7	TRBD2	TGTGCCAGCAGCAGACTAGCTCGGGACTACGAGCAGTACTTC	CASSRLARDYEQYF
NA	TRBV12-5	TRBJ2-3	TRBD2	TGTGCTAGTGGTTTGGTACTCTCAGCGGGGGGGGAAGATACGCAGTATTTT	CASGLVLSAGGEDTQYF
NA	TRBV11-2	TRBJ2-6	TRBD1	TGTGCCAGCAGCTCGGACAGGGGGGTATTTGGGGCCAACGTCCTGACTTTC	CASSSDRGVFGANVLTF
NA	TRBV6-5	TRBJ1-5	TRBD1	TGTGCCAGCAGCTCCCAGGACAGGGGATTCAAGCCCCAGCATTTT	CASSSQDRGFKPQHF
NA	TRBV5-1	TRBJ1-1	NA	TGCGCCAGCAGCCCCACAGGGTACACTGAAGCTTTCTTT	CASSPTGYTEAFF
once	TRBV19	TRBJ1-5	NA	TGTGCCACCCAACAGGATCAGGGCGACAATCAGCCCCAGCATTTT	CATQQDQGDNQPQHF
NA	TRBV11-2	TRBJ2-6	TRBD1	TGTGCCAGCAGCCAACAGGGGCGTTCTGGGGCCAACGTCCTGACTTTC	CASSQQGRSGANVLTF
NA	TRBV19	TRBJ2-1	NA	TGTGCCAGTAGTCCGGTAGTAGCAAGGAGCTACAATGAGCAGTTCTTC	CASSPVVARSYNEQFF
NA	TRBV5-6	TRBJ1-1	NA	TGTGCCAGCAGCTCGGGTTCTACAGGGAACACTGAAGCTTTCTTT	CASSSGSTGNTEAFF
NA	TRBV29-1	TRBJ1-5	NA	TGCAGCTATCAGGCTTATAGCAATCAGCCCCAGCATTTT	CSYQAYSNQPQHF
NA	TRBV5-4	TRBJ2-7	TRBD2	TGTGCCAGCAGCCCACTAGCGGGAGGGGAGACCTACGAGCAGTACTTC	CASSPLAGGETYEQYF
once	TRBV7-6	TRBJ2-1	NA	TGTGCCAGCAGCTTAGTTGGGATAGCGTCCCTTTACAATGAGCAGTTCTTC	CASSLVGIASLYNEQFF
once	TRBV6-1	TRBJ1-4	NA	TGTGCCAGCAGTGAAGCTTTGACTCCGGAGGAAAAACTGTTTTTT	CASSEALTPEEKLFF
NA	TRBV19	TRBJ2-3	TRBD1	TGTGCCAGTAGTAAGGGACAGGCCGCGGCAGATACGCAGTATTTT	CASSKGQAAADTQYF
NA	TRBV5-4	TRBJ2-2	NA	TGTGCCAGCAGCTGGGAGCGATCCTTCACCGGGGAGCTGTTTTTT	CASSWERSFTGELFF
once	TRBV12-3/TRBV12-4	TRBJ1-2	TRBD1	TGTGCCAGCAGTTCAACCGGGACAGATAACACCTTC	CASSSTGTDNTF
NA	TRBV4-3	TRBJ2-3	NA	TGCGCCAGCAGCCAAGTAGCGGCGGGACGCACAGATACGCAGTATTTT	CASSQVAAGRTDTQYF
NA	TRBV5-1	TRBJ2-1	TRBD1	TGCGCCAGCCGGACAGGGGATCGGCTAATCTTC	CASRTGDRLIF
NA	TRBV7-3	TRBJ1-1	NA	TGTGCCAGCAGCTTAATGGGCAGGGCCACTGAAGCTTTCTTT	CASSLMGRATEAFF
NA	TRBV27	TRBJ1-6	NA	TGTGCCAGCAGTTTATCGCGGAGCTCCTATAATTCACCCCTCCACTTT	CASSLSRSSYNSPLHF
NA	TRBV28	TRBJ1-1	TRBD1	TGTGCCAGCAGTTCCCCGGGACAGGGAAACACTGAAGCTTTCTTT	CASSSPGQGNTEAFF
NA	TRBV3-1/TRBV3-2	TRBJ1-6	NA	TGTGCCAGCAGCCAACTCCCGGGGACCGGGGGGGCCCTCCACTTT	CASSQLPGTGGALHF
NA	TRBV19	TRBJ1-5	NA	TGTGCCAGTAGTATTATGGCAGGGAACAATCAGCCCCAGCATTTT	CASSIMAGNNQPQHF
once	TRBV7-2	TRBJ2-7	TRBD1	TGTGCCAGCAGCTTAGCCCACGGGACAGTTACGGACTTC	CASSLAHGTVTDF
NA	TRBV11-3	TRBJ2-7	NA	TGTGCCAGCAGCCTTGGAGGGGACTACGAGCAGTACTTC	CASSLGGDYEQYF
NA	TRBV12-3/TRBV12-4	TRBJ2-7	TRBD1	TGTGCCAGCAGGGGGACAGGGGTCTACGAGCAGTACTTC	CASRGTGVYEQYF
NA	TRBV27	TRBJ2-3	TRBD1	TGTGCCAGCAGGAGGGCAGGGGGCATCACAGATACGCAGTATTTT	CASRRAGGITDTQYF
NA	TRBV2	TRBJ1-2	TRBD1	TGTGCCAGCAGTACCCGGGACAGACAGTATTTAAACTATGGCTACACCTTC	CASSTRDRQYLNYGYTF
once	TRBV19	TRBJ2-1	NA	TGTGCCAGTAGTGGTTACAGGGATCCCAATGAGCAGTTCTTC	CASSGYRDPNEQFF
NA	TRBV5-1	TRBJ2-1	TRBD2	TGCGCCAGCAGCTTGGGGGGAGGACTAGCGGGAGAGCAGTTCTTC	CASSLGGGLAGEQFF
NA	TRBV20-1	TRBJ1-2	TRBD1	TGCAGTGCTGGTGGTGGGACAGGGCGCGGCTACACCTTC	CSAGGGTGRGYTF
NA	TRBV28	TRBJ1-4	TRBD1	TGTGCCAGCAGCTCCCCAGACAGGGCTGAAAAACTGTTTTTT	CASSSPDRAEKLFF
NA	TRBV19	TRBJ2-2	NA	TGTGCCAGTAGTAGAAACAGGGTATCGAACACCGGGGAGCTGTTTTTT	CASSRNRVSNTGELFF
NA	TRBV27	TRBJ2-2	TRBD2	TGTGCCAGCACCGGGACTAGCGGGAGGTTCACCGGGGAGCTGTTTTTT	CASTGTSGRFTGELFF
NA	TRBV4-2	TRBJ2-7	TRBD1	TGTGCCAGCAGCCAAGATAGGGGGCGGGACGAGCAGTACTTC	CASSQDRGRDEQYF
few	TRBV11-2	TRBJ1-5	NA	TGTGCCAGCAGCTTAGTTTCGGAGCGGGGGCCCCAGCATTTT	CASSLVSERGPQHF
NA	TRBV6-5	TRBJ2-7	NA	TGTGCCAGCAGGGCGGGGTCGGTTTCCTACGAGCAGTACTTC	CASRAGSVSYEQYF
few	TRBV18	TRBJ1-2	TRBD1	TGTGCCAGCTCATCCTCAGGGGGCGATGGCTACACCTTC	CASSSSGGDGYTF
NA	TRBV7-6	TRBJ2-5	NA	TGTGCCAGCAGCTTAGGTCAGGCCTGGGAGACCCAGTACTTC	CASSLGQAWETQYF